This T cell receptor (beta chain) was retrieved from a study of T cell responses to AZD1222 COVID-19 vaccine. Regarding the study as a whole: There were repertoire samples only from the period after the peak T cell response. A mostly white British donor set with more females was recruited, and clonal diversity was possibly underestimated.

Sequencing was performed with immunoSEQ multiplex PCR; in TCRdb, only in-frame clones are kept and a portion is missing. The table shows around 70,000 clones, with approximately 90% occurring only once. On this clone itself: Its target is unknown.

This TCR came from an adult in good health. The sequenced sample was peripheral blood, obtained on day 0 of AZD1222 vaccination.

In nucleotides, the CDR3 is TGTGCCAGCCAGCTTTTTGGGGAAGAGACCCAGTACTTC. Translated, it gives CASQLFGEETQYF. The chain employs TRBV4-2 and TRBJ2-5; D ambiguous. The germline gives CDR1 LGHNA, CDR2 YNFKEQ. The ends were cut back, 8 bases at V and 3 bases at J, with 13 bases in the middle. The CDR3 loop spans 13 amino acids.